This entry lists 6 T cell receptor beta chains sequenced from one sample in a study of OX40 agonist ivuxolimab in advanced cancers. Sequenced by immunoSEQ multiplex PCR; TCRdb stores in-frame clones only, minus some. The sample includes about 100,000 clones, approximately 91% of them seen just once. Sequencing was performed on CD4+ or CD8+ T cells sorted from blood, taken in a trial of the OX40 agonist ivuxolimab. The receptors come from an adult with an advanced solid tumor such as melanoma, head and neck, liver or kidney cancer.

The rearrangement links TRBV2 to TRBJ1-6, with 7 bases matching TRBD1. The V gene end was trimmed by 7 bases and the J gene end by 0 bases; junction bases not matched to a gene: 3. Germline assignment: CDR1 SNHLY and CDR2 FYNNEI. This CDR3 contains 15 residues. The CDR3 sequence is CASTGQSSYNSPLHF. In DNA, the CDR3 is TGTGCCAGCACGGGACAGAGCTCCTATAATTCACCCCTCCACTTT.

This chain connects TRBV5-1 to TRBJ2-3; D gene unclear. The V and J ends lost 7 bases and 0 bases respectively, with 12 bases between them. Germline V gene data show CDR1 as SGHRS and CDR2 as YFSETQ. The CDR3 consists of 14 residues. The chain's CDR3 is CASGPRQSTDTQYF. CDR3 nucleotide sequence: TGCGCCAGCGGCCCGAGGCAGAGCACAGATACGCAGTATTTT.

This chain uses TRBV30 with TRBJ2-5; D is perhaps TRBD1 (5 bases). CDR1 is GTSNPN and CDR2 is SVGIG in the germline V gene (reference sequence). This CDR3 contains 16 residues. Trimming removed 8 bases at V and 2 bases at J, with 24 bases between. In DNA, the CDR3 is TGTGCCCCCCCCCGGAACAGGTTGGATAAACAAGAGACCCAGTACTTC. As protein: CAPPRNRLDKQETQYF.

V is TRBV6-1 and J is TRBJ1-5; D is undetermined. CDR1 and CDR2 (germline): MNHNS, SASEGT. Trimming took off 2 bases at V and 6 bases at J, with 8 bases between the two ends. This CDR3 contains 13 residues. DNA of the CDR3: TGTGCCAGCAGTGAATCGCCAGCTCAGCCCCAGCATTTT. This translates into CASSESPAQPQHF.

This chain links TRBV28 with TRBJ1-1; perhaps TRBD1 as D (5 bases). CDR1 is MDHEN and CDR2 is SYDVKM in the germline V gene. CDR3 length: 12 amino acids. The V end lost 5 bases, the J end lost 7 bases, and 11 bases lay between the germline ends. The CDR3 here is CASSLQALEAFF. CDR3 nucleotide sequence: TGTGCCAGCAGTCTACAGGCCCTTGAAGCTTTCTTT.

This chain joins TRBV28 and TRBJ2-7; D is possibly TRBD2 (7 bases). Trimming left V 2 bases short and J 2 bases short, with 19 bases between. Germline CDR1 reads MDHEN; CDR2 reads SYDVKM. The CDR3 is made up of 17 amino acids. DNA for the CDR3: TGTGCCAGCAGTTTACTTGGGGGGGCAGGGAGGACCTACGAGCAGTACTTC. This gives the protein CASSLLGGAGRTYEQYF.